A selection of T cell receptor beta chains follows, all from one sample in a study of T cell repertoires in cytomegalovirus infection. TCRdb independently ran MiXCR on the reads; one entry per CDR3 protein. The data contain hundreds of thousands of distinct CDR3 sequences, roughly 30% of them seen just once; the ten biggest clones take up 11% to 15%. These receptors' antigens are unknown. Sequencing was performed on cultured CD8+ T cells from PBMCs, taken from culture after CMV antigen stimulation. Receptors originate from a human donor in good health (CMV status not recorded). Some clones in this sample may be carry-over from other donors' samples. CDR3s include the opening cysteine and the closing phenylalanine or tryptophan. A D gene is named only where the DNA matches it firmly. Not every row has a clone size; where given, it reads once, few, many or a size class.

J: TRBJ2-1; D: TRBD2; size: many; V: TRBV7-2; CDR3: CASSHLTSGGYNEQFF; DNA: TGTGCCAGCAGCCACCTCACTAGCGGGGGTTACAATGAGCAGTTCTTC
J: TRBJ2-3; D: -; size: -; V: TRBV7-6; CDR3: CASSLSTLDTQYF; DNA: TGTGCCAGCAGTTTATCGACTCTAGATACGCAGTATTTT
J: TRBJ2-4; D: -; size: -; V: TRBV25-1; CDR3: CASSPRGSGHIQYF; DNA: TGTGCCAGCAGTCCCCGGGGTAGCGGACACATTCAGTACTTC
J: TRBJ2-5; D: TRBD2; size: -; V: TRBV7-4; CDR3: CASSLGGLGQETQYF; DNA: TGTGCCAGCAGCTTGGGGGGACTAGGACAAGAGACCCAGTACTTC
J: TRBJ2-1; D: -; size: many; V: TRBV7-3; CDR3: CASSPIGLPNEQFF; DNA: TGTGCCAGCAGCCCAATCGGACTCCCCAATGAGCAGTTCTTC
J: TRBJ2-1; D: -; size: -; V: TRBV2; CDR3: CATTPSSYNEQFF; DNA: TGTGCCACCACACCGAGCTCCTACAATGAGCAGTTCTTC
J: TRBJ1-1; D: -; size: -; V: TRBV15; CDR3: CATSRRFFGGLTEAFF; DNA: TGTGCCACCAGCCGACGCTTTTTTGGGGGTTTAACTGAAGCTTTCTTT
J: TRBJ1-1; D: -; size: many; V: TRBV7-9; CDR3: CASTPGIEAFF; DNA: TGTGCCAGCACCCCGGGTATTGAAGCTTTCTTT
J: TRBJ2-5; D: -; size: -; V: TRBV7-6; CDR3: CASGPRTFQETQYF; DNA: TGTGCCAGCGGACCTAGGACCTTCCAAGAGACCCAGTACTTC
J: TRBJ2-3; D: TRBD2; size: -; V: TRBV2; CDR3: CASATGSGADTQYF; DNA: TGTGCCAGCGCCACCGGTAGCGGGGCCGATACGCAGTATTTT
J: TRBJ1-2; D: -; size: few; V: TRBV6-1; CDR3: CASSVRQAHYGYTF; DNA: TGTGCCAGCAGTGTTCGACAGGCCCACTATGGCTACACCTTC
J: TRBJ2-4; D: TRBD2; size: -; V: TRBV9; CDR3: CASSAEGGPSSGKNIQYF; DNA: TGTGCCAGCAGCGCCGAGGGAGGGCCTTCGTCGGGCAAAAACATTCAGTACTTC
J: TRBJ1-2; D: -; size: few; V: TRBV27; CDR3: CASSPETGNYGYTF; DNA: TGTGCCAGCAGTCCCGAGACCGGTAACTATGGCTACACCTTC
J: TRBJ1-3; D: -; size: -; V: TRBV12-3/TRBV12-4; CDR3: CASSFITGTISSGNTIYF; DNA: TGTGCCAGCAGTTTCATCACCGGGACAATAAGCTCTGGAAACACCATATATTTT
J: TRBJ2-5; D: -; size: few; V: TRBV6-5; CDR3: CASRLAQGARKETQYF; DNA: TGTGCCAGCAGGCTAGCTCAAGGGGCCCGAAAAGAGACCCAGTACTTC
J: TRBJ2-7; D: -; size: few; V: TRBV10-1; CDR3: CASSDGTKAMDEQYF; DNA: TGCGCCAGCAGTGACGGGACAAAGGCAATGGACGAGCAGTACTTC
J: TRBJ2-5; D: TRBD2; size: -; V: TRBV5-1; CDR3: CASRPTSGGAIETQYF; DNA: TGCGCCAGCAGACCAACTAGCGGGGGGGCCATAGAGACCCAGTACTTC
J: TRBJ1-5; D: TRBD1; size: few; V: TRBV7-9; CDR3: CASSSARDRVTQHF; DNA: TGTGCCAGCAGTTCGGCCCGGGACAGGGTTACCCAGCATTTT
J: TRBJ2-1; D: TRBD2; size: many; V: TRBV28; CDR3: CASSLFSGGKNEQFF; DNA: TGTGCCAGCAGTTTATTCAGCGGGGGGAAAAATGAGCAGTTCTTC
J: TRBJ2-5; D: -; size: -; V: TRBV27; CDR3: CASGRGAYGETQYF; DNA: TGTGCCAGCGGCCGGGGCGCGTATGGAGAGACCCAGTACTTC
J: TRBJ1-2; D: TRBD1; size: few; V: TRBV27; CDR3: CASIPIWDRVILDGYTF; DNA: TGTGCCAGCATCCCGATATGGGACAGGGTCATATTGGATGGCTACACCTTC
J: TRBJ1-1; D: -; size: few; V: TRBV27; CDR3: CASSLGQRTEAFF; DNA: TGTGCCAGCAGTTTAGGACAGCGCACTGAAGCTTTCTTT
J: TRBJ1-6; D: -; size: few; V: TRBV5-3; CDR3: CARSFAVSPLHF; DNA: TGTGCCAGAAGCTTCGCGGTTTCCCCCCTCCACTTT
J: TRBJ2-2; D: TRBD1; size: -; V: TRBV5-1; CDR3: CASSLAPGQGTGELFF; DNA: TGCGCCAGCAGCTTGGCGCCGGGACAGGGGACCGGGGAGCTGTTTTTT
J: TRBJ1-1; D: -; size: -; V: TRBV9; CDR3: CASSSRRRGSNTEAFF; DNA: TGTGCCAGCAGCTCGCGTCGGCGAGGGTCGAACACTGAAGCTTTCTTT
J: TRBJ1-1; D: -; size: few; V: TRBV19; CDR3: CASSITASGLPNTEAFF; DNA: TGTGCCAGTAGTATAACCGCCTCGGGACTGCCGAACACTGAAGCTTTCTTT
J: TRBJ2-7; D: -; size: many; V: TRBV7-9; CDR3: CASSLGHPEQYF; DNA: TGTGCCAGCAGCTTAGGACATCCCGAGCAGTACTTC
J: TRBJ1-2; D: -; size: -; V: TRBV29-1; CDR3: CSVEARSYGYTF; DNA: TGCAGCGTTGAAGCCAGATCCTATGGCTACACCTTC
J: TRBJ2-5; D: -; size: -; V: TRBV4-1; CDR3: CASSQEGLQETQYF; DNA: TGCGCCAGCAGCCAAGAGGGGCTTCAAGAGACCCAGTACTTC
J: TRBJ2-5; D: -; size: -; V: TRBV28; CDR3: CASSPIVGALQETQYF; DNA: TGTGCCAGCAGCCCGATAGTGGGGGCCCTCCAAGAGACCCAGTACTTC
J: TRBJ1-5; D: -; size: many; V: TRBV7-6; CDR3: CASSFRQNNQPQHF; DNA: TGTGCCAGCAGCTTTAGACAGAACAATCAGCCCCAGCATTTT
J: TRBJ2-3; D: -; size: few; V: TRBV29-1; CDR3: CSVDSGPTPDTQYF; DNA: TGCAGCGTTGATTCCGGTCCCACTCCGGATACGCAGTATTTT
J: TRBJ2-1; D: TRBD2; size: few; V: TRBV28; CDR3: CASIHLAGGPYEQFF; DNA: TGTGCCAGCATCCACCTAGCGGGGGGGCCCTATGAGCAGTTCTTC
J: TRBJ1-6; D: -; size: few; V: TRBV12-3/TRBV12-4; CDR3: CASSYQDPDTPSGNSPLHF; DNA: TGTGCCAGCAGCTACCAAGACCCGGACACCCCTTCTGGTAATTCACCCCTCCACTTT
J: TRBJ2-5; D: -; size: many; V: TRBV7-9; CDR3: CASSLSVETQYF; DNA: TGTGCCAGCAGCTTATCGGTTGAGACCCAGTACTTC
J: TRBJ1-2; D: TRBD1; size: -; V: TRBV7-2; CDR3: CASSLKGQGALYYYGYTF; DNA: TGTGCCAGCAGCTTAAAGGGACAGGGGGCGTTGTATTACTATGGCTACACCTTC
J: TRBJ2-6; D: TRBD2; size: -; V: TRBV20-1; CDR3: CSARETSGGAPGANVLTF; DNA: TGCAGTGCTAGAGAAACTAGCGGGGGGGCGCCCGGGGCCAACGTCCTGACTTTC
J: TRBJ2-3; D: -; size: -; V: TRBV4-1; CDR3: CASSQVWGIGTDTQYF; DNA: TGCGCCAGCAGCCAAGTTTGGGGAATTGGCACAGATACGCAGTATTTT
J: TRBJ2-1; D: -; size: -; V: TRBV27; CDR3: CASSHRRSSYNEQFF; DNA: TGTGCCAGCAGTCACCGTCGCAGCTCCTACAATGAGCAGTTCTTC
J: TRBJ2-4; D: -; size: few; V: TRBV12-5; CDR3: CASGPHPGVQYF; DNA: TGTGCTAGTGGTCCCCACCCGGGGGTTCAGTACTTC
J: TRBJ1-1; D: -; size: few; V: TRBV10-3; CDR3: CAISEPGQGKGEAFF; DNA: TGTGCCATCAGTGAGCCTGGGCAGGGTAAGGGTGAAGCTTTCTTT
J: TRBJ1-2; D: -; size: few; V: TRBV13; CDR3: CASSPRTEIKGDYGYTF; DNA: TGTGCCAGCAGCCCCCGGACAGAAATCAAGGGGGACTATGGCTACACCTTC
J: TRBJ1-1; D: TRBD1; size: -; V: TRBV2; CDR3: CASKGDRDRSMNTEAFF; DNA: TGTGCCAGCAAGGGGGACCGGGACAGGTCCATGAACACTGAAGCTTTCTTT